The 16 T cell receptor beta chains below all came from one sample that was sequenced in a study of cytomegalovirus exposure and HLA in healthy donors. PCR employed 60 Vbeta and 13 Jbeta primers. Libraries were prepared by immunoSEQ multiplex PCR; TCRdb keeps only in-frame clonotypes and omits some of them. This sample has roughly 130,000 clones; roughly four fifths occur once, and the top ten carry under 3%. The sequencing sample was made of PBMCs. The receptor set was obtained from a boy aged 2 to 10 in good health and CMV-seronegative.

On this clone: Other DNA sequences of this sample code for an identical CDR3. The genes are TRBV7-3 and TRBJ2-1; D perhaps matches TRBD2 (5 bases). This CDR3 spans 15 amino acids. In germline, CDR1 is SGHTA, CDR2 FQGTGA. V lost 3 bases, J lost 0 bases, and 9 bases lay in between. CDR3 DNA sequence: TGTGCCAGCAGCTTCGGGGTCAGCTCCTACAATGAGCAGTTCTTC. Its protein product is CASSFGVSSYNEQFF.

The chain uses TRBV4-1 and TRBJ2-1; 11 bases map to TRBD2. The V gene's germline CDR1 is MGHRA and CDR2 YSYEKL. The V and J ends lost 0 bases and 7 bases, in that order; junction bases with no gene match: 5. The CDR3 is 16 residues long. CDR3 protein: CASSQEGSGGANEQFF. CDR3 in DNA: TGCGCCAGCAGCCAAGAGGGTAGCGGGGGGGCAAATGAGCAGTTCTTC.

This sequence joins TRBV7-8 and TRBJ1-4, with D tentatively TRBD1 (5 bases). CDR1 SGHVS and CDR2 FQNEAQ come from the germline V gene. The CDR3 runs to 17 residues. V lost 8 bases and J 0 bases, leaving 19 bases between the germline ends. The CDR3 is CASWGGRALATNEKLFF. The CDR3 DNA sequence: TGTGCCAGCTGGGGCGGAAGGGCTCTTGCAACTAATGAAAAACTGTTTTTT.

This chain uses TRBV6-5 with TRBJ2-1, with TRBD2 as a possible D gene (6 bases). This CDR3 spans 14 amino acids. Between the trimmed V and J ends, which lost 6 bases and 6 bases, there was a span of 15 bases. Looked up from germline, CDR1 is MNHEY and CDR2 is SVGAGI. The CDR3 region is CASSYEEGRNEQFF. CDR3 in DNA: TGTGCCAGCAGCTACGAGGAGGGCCGCAATGAGCAGTTCTTC.

The chain recombines TRBV5-1 with TRBJ2-3; a possible D gene is TRBD1 (6 bases). The germline V gene has CDR1 SGHRS and CDR2 YFSETQ. Trimming removed 4 bases from V and 0 bases from J, with 15 bases in between. The CDR3 spans 16 residues. In DNA form, the CDR3 reads TGCGCCAGCAGCGGGGGCGCTAAAACTAGCACAGATACGCAGTATTTT. Protein product: CASSGGAKTSTDTQYF.

This rearrangement joins TRBV11-2 to TRBJ2-2, with 10 nucleotides matching TRBD1. Trimming removed 4 bases from V and 3 bases from J; junction bases left unmatched: 11. CDR3 size: 18 residues. CDR1 and CDR2 (germline): SGHAT, FQNNGV. CDR3 residues: CASSSGTGDGWDTGELFF. CDR3 in DNA: TGTGCCAGCAGCTCCGGGACAGGGGATGGTTGGGACACCGGGGAGCTGTTTTTT.

The chain employs TRBV4-3 and TRBJ1-4; D perhaps matches TRBD1 (5 bases). Germline V gene lookup returns CDR1 LGHNA and CDR2 YSLEER. The CDR3 is 15 amino acids. V was trimmed by 0 bases and J by 6 bases, leaving 11 bases between them. CDR3 loop: CASSQDPAGYEKLFF. The CDR3 DNA follows: TGCGCCAGCAGCCAAGATCCGGCAGGGTATGAAAAACTGTTTTTT.

This clone was seen just once. The genes are TRBV5-1 and TRBJ1-1, with 7 bases matching TRBD1. This CDR3 is built from 15 residues. J gave up 3 bases and V 0 bases, and 5 bases lay outside the gene matches. Looked up from germline, CDR1 is SGHRS and CDR2 is YFSETQ. The CDR3 bases are TGCGCCAGCAGCTTGGAGGTACAGGGGTACACTGAAGCTTTCTTT. It specifies CASSLEVQGYTEAFF. Using reference TRBV5-1 and TRBJ1-1 for the parts outside the CDR3, the full variable domain is KAGVTQTPRYLIKTRGQQVTLSCSPISGHRSVSWYQQTPGQGLQFLFEYFSETQRNKGNFPGRFSGRQFSNSRSEMNVSTLELGDSALYLCASSLEVQGYTEAFFGQGTRLTVV.

The chain links TRBV19 to TRBJ2-7; D might be TRBD2 (6 bases). CDR3 length: 14 residues. Germline CDR1 LNHDA, CDR2 SQIVND (reference sequence). The V and J ends lost 4 bases and 3 bases respectively, with 13 bases between them. The DNA for the CDR3 is TGTGCCAGTAGTACCCAGGGAGGTGGCTACGAGCAGTACTTC. Amino acid sequence: CASSTQGGGYEQYF.

This sequence joins TRBV28 and TRBJ1-2, with D possibly matching TRBD1 (6 bases). Germline loops: CDR1 MDHEN, CDR2 SYDVKM. Trimming shortened V by 6 bases and J by 4 bases, and 6 bases separated the two germline ends. CDR3 length: 11 residues. CDR3 in amino acids: CASRQGYGYTF. CDR3 nucleotide sequence: TGTGCCAGCAGACAGGGCTATGGCTACACCTTC.

The rearrangement joins TRBV7-2 to TRBJ2-7, with 10 nucleotides matching TRBD2. V was pared by 0 bases and J by 3 bases, with 14 bases of the junction left unmatched. This CDR3 is 19 amino acids long. Looked up from germline, CDR1 is SGHTA and CDR2 is FQGNSA. The CDR3 spells CASSLAGEGISGGYYEQYF. CDR3 DNA sequence: TGTGCCAGCAGCTTAGCAGGCGAGGGGATTAGCGGGGGGTACTACGAGCAGTACTTC. The complete variable domain, with remaining parts taken from reference TRBV7-2 and TRBJ2-7, reads GAGVSQSPSNKVTEKGKDVELRCDPISGHTALYWYRQSLGQGLEFLIYFQGNSAPDKSGLPSDRFSAERTGGSVSTLTIQRTQQEDSAVYLCASSLAGEGISGGYYEQYFGPGTRLTVT.

The V call is TRBV7-8, the J call TRBJ1-2; perhaps TRBD1 as D (5 bases). Germline V gives CDR1 SGHVS, CDR2 FQNEAQ. The V end lost 0 bases, the J end lost 0 bases, and 14 bases lay between the germline ends. The CDR3 is made up of 17 amino acids. The CDR3 DNA follows: TGTGCCAGCAGCTTAGCTATCCCAGGGATCACTAACTATGGCTACACCTTC. Protein sequence: CASSLAIPGITNYGYTF.

Of note for this clone: A junction boundary mismatches the germline segment, possibly from a read error. This chain connects TRBV7-9 to TRBJ2-5; D possibly corresponds to TRBD2 (6 bases). Germline loops: CDR1 SEHNR, CDR2 FQNEAQ (reference sequence). CDR3 length equals 14 residues. The CDR3 DNA reads as TGTTCCAGCAGCTGGCGAGGGACTCAAGAGACCCAGTACTTC. Amino acids: CSSSWRGTQETQYF.

This chain joins TRBV9 and TRBJ2-6; 7 bases are a match to TRBD1. CDR3 size: 18 residues. Per the germline V gene, CDR1 is SGDLS and CDR2 is YYNGEE. The V gene end was trimmed by 2 bases and the J gene end by 0 bases; junction bases not matched to a gene: 8. The DNA of the CDR3 is TGTGCCAGCAGCGTTAAACAGGGGCCCAGCTCTGGGGCCAACGTCCTGACTTTC. Encoded protein: CASSVKQGPSSGANVLTF.

The rearrangement joins TRBV9 to TRBJ1-1; D unclear. This CDR3 region has 14 residues. Germline V gives CDR1 SGDLS, CDR2 YYNGEE. Trimming took 3 bases from V and 4 from J, leaving 13 bases between them. CDR3 protein: CASSAEGAGTEAFF. Written as DNA, the CDR3 is TGTGCCAGCAGCGCAGAGGGAGCAGGCACTGAAGCTTTCTTT.

The chain employs TRBV6-5 and TRBJ2-2; D is perhaps TRBD2 (5 bases). Between the trimmed V and J ends, which lost 6 bases and 5 bases, there was a span of 10 bases. The CDR3 contains 13 residues. The V gene's germline CDR1 is MNHEY and CDR2 SVGAGI. CDR3: CASSRPGTGELFF. CDR3 coding DNA: TGTGCCAGCAGCCGCCCGGGGACCGGGGAGCTGTTTTTT.